Listed here are 2 T cell receptor beta chains from one sample, sequenced in a study of CD8 T cells in ankylosing spondylitis (dated by TCRdb to 2016 to 2017). The library came from 5' RACE. The sequencing machine was an Illumina HiSeq 2500. The public reads were run again by TCRdb, first through fastp at Q25 and then through MiXCR, and only productive beta chains were kept. Each CDR3 protein appears once, grouped with its most common genes and DNA. A total of 150,000 to 250,000 distinct CDR3 sequences appear in this sample, 9.5% to 15% of them only once. The leading ten clones occupy approximately 15% of the sample. The sequenced sample consisted of blood, either unsorted or a sorted T cell fraction (not recorded which). These receptors were collected from a male donor with ankylosing spondylitis or in good health (not recorded which).

This clonotype was counted a few times. This chain links TRBV25-1 with TRBJ1-5; no reliable D call. The germline gives CDR1 MGHDK, CDR2 SYGVNS. The CDR3 sequence is 12 residues long. V lost 8 bases, J lost 3 bases, and 8 bases lay in between. The CDR3 region is CASGGVNQPQHF. The CDR3 nucleotides read TGTGCCAGCGGCGGGGTCAATCAGCCCCAGCATTTT. Full variable domain (missing parts from reference TRBV25-1 and TRBJ1-5): EADIYQTPRYLVIGTGKKITLECSQTMGHDKMYWYQQDPGMELHLIHYSYGVNSTEKGDLSSESTVSRIRTEHFPLTLESARPSHTSQYLCASGGVNQPQHFGDGTRLSIL.

This clonotype was counted only a few times. The chain links TRBV7-2 to TRBJ2-1, with a tentative D call TRBD1 (5 bases). CDR3 size: 14 residues. V dropped 1 base and J dropped 3 bases, with 7 bases sitting between them. Germline CDR1 is SGHTA and CDR2 is FQGNSA. CDR3 nucleotides: TGTGCCAGCAGCTTAGAGGGGCTCTACAATGAGCAGTTCTTC. Its translation: CASSLEGLYNEQFF.